This T cell receptor beta chain is drawn from a study of blood T cell repertoires in COVID-19. Cohort allocation depended upon clinical history that participants reported. CDR1 MNHEY and CDR2 SVGAGI come from the germline V gene. The CDR3 extends over 16 amino acids. J was trimmed by 2 bases and V by 4 bases; bases with no gene match: 9. The data were produced by immunoSEQ multiplex PCR, yet TCRdb's version contains in-frame clones alone and is incomplete. This sample has hundreds of thousands of clones; roughly 85% occur once, and the top ten carry about 9.3%. The sequence derives from a woman in her fifties or sixties with acute COVID-19. Material: PBMCs or T cells enriched from blood (not recorded which). The V and J genes are TRBV6-5 and TRBJ2-3; 7 positions match TRBD2. CDR3 sequence reads: CASSSLAAGDTDTQYF. DNA for the CDR3: TGTGCCAGCAGTTCCTTGGCGGCGGGGGACACAGATACGCAGTATTTT.